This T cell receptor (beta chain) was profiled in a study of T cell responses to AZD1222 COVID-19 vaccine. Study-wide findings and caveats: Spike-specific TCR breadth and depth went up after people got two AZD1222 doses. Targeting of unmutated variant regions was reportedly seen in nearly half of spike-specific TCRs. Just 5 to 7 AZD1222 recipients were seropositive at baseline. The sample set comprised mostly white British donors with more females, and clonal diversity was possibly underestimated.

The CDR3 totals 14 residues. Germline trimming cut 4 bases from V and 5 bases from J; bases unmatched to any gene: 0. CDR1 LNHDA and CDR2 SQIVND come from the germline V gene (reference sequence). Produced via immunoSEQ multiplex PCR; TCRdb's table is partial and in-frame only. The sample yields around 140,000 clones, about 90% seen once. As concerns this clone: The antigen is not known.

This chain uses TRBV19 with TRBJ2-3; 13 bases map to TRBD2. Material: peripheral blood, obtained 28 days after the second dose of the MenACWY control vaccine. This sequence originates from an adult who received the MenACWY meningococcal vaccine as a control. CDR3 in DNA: TGTGCCAGTAGTAGACTAGCGGGGGGAGATACGCAGTATTTT. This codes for CASSRLAGGDTQYF.